This is a list of T cell receptor beta chains from one sample in a study of T cell changes during pregnancy in multiple sclerosis. Produced via immunoSEQ multiplex PCR; TCRdb's table is partial and in-frame only. The table includes more than 65,000 clones, approximately 90% detected once. The source was CD4+ T cells from peripheral blood mononuclear cells, collected before pregnancy. Receptor source: a female donor with multiple sclerosis, enrolled in a pregnancy study. CDR3s include the opening cysteine and the closing phenylalanine or tryptophan. D genes are given only for firm matches. Clone size is shown for a subset of rows, as once, few, many or a class of expanded clone.

-	-	TRBJ2-3	TRBV5-5	TGTGCCAGCAGCTTGGAAGGACATAGGGTAGATACGCAGTATTTT	CASSLEGHRVDTQYF
-	-	TRBJ2-2	TRBV30	TGTGCCTGGAGTGCCCTATCACAGGGGGAGGGCGGGGAGCTGTTTTTT	CAWSALSQGEGGELFF
-	TRBD1	TRBJ1-1	TRBV18	TGTGCCAGCTCACCTATCCACAGGGGAGACTCTGAAGCTTTCTTT	CASSPIHRGDSEAFF
-	-	TRBJ1-3	TRBV29-1	TGCAGCGTTGAAGCCGGGGTAGGAGTGGGAAACACCATATATTTT	CSVEAGVGVGNTIYF
-	-	TRBJ2-7	TRBV27	TGTGCCAGCACTCAACGGGACTACGAGCAGTACTTC	CASTQRDYEQYF
-	-	TRBJ2-1	TRBV4-2	TGTGCCAGCAGCGTCAGTACAGGGCTGGATGAGCAGTTCTTC	CASSVSTGLDEQFF
-	TRBD2	TRBJ2-7	TRBV14	TGTGCCAGCAGCTCAATCGGGGGGGTACTTTACGAGCAGTACTTC	CASSSIGGVLYEQYF
-	-	TRBJ2-3	TRBV6-1	TGTGCCAGCAGTGAATCTAGCCGCACAGATACGCAGTATTTT	CASSESSRTDTQYF
-	-	TRBJ1-4	TRBV5-6	TGTGCCAGCAGCCTAAGGCGGTTAGGATCCGAAAAACTGTTTTTT	CASSLRRLGSEKLFF
-	TRBD2	TRBJ2-3	TRBV5-1	TGCGCCAGCGCCGGGACTAGCGTCACAGATACGCAGTATTTT	CASAGTSVTDTQYF
-	-	TRBJ2-1	TRBV28	TGTGCCAGCAGTAGGGAGCGCCCCTACAATGAGCAGTTCTTC	CASSRERPYNEQFF
-	TRBD1	TRBJ1-4	TRBV6-1	TGTGCCAGCAGCTCGACAGGGGTGGCTAATGAAAAACTGTTTTTT	CASSSTGVANEKLFF
-	-	TRBJ2-7	TRBV10-3	TGTGCCATCAGTGGACAGCCGTCCTACGAGCAGTACTTC	CAISGQPSYEQYF
-	-	TRBJ1-5	TRBV30	TGTGCCTGGAATAAAAATAGCAATCAGCCCCAGCATTTT	CAWNKNSNQPQHF
-	-	TRBJ2-3	TRBV7-2	TGTGCCAGCAGCTTCCCCACAGGGCCTCAACTTTCCTACACAGATACGCAGTATTTT	CASSFPTGPQLSYTDTQYF
-	TRBD2	TRBJ2-7	TRBV6-6	TGTGCCAGCAGTACTAGCGGGAGGGCCTACGAGCAGTACTTC	CASSTSGRAYEQYF
-	TRBD1	TRBJ1-2	TRBV5-4	TGTGCCAGCGGGAAGACAGGGCAAGATGGCTACACCTTC	CASGKTGQDGYTF
-	-	TRBJ2-2	TRBV7-3	TGTGCCAGCAGTCCTAACAGGGAAGAGGCGAACACCGGGGAGCTGTTTTTT	CASSPNREEANTGELFF
-	TRBD2	TRBJ2-1	TRBV27	TGTGCCAGCAGTGCCCCCGGGACTAGCGGGGGGGCCTATAATGAGCAGTTCTTC	CASSAPGTSGGAYNEQFF
-	-	TRBJ1-3	TRBV29-1	TGCAGCGGCCTAACTCCGCGAGGAAACACCATATATTTT	CSGLTPRGNTIYF
-	TRBD2	TRBJ2-5	TRBV5-1	TGCGCCAGCAGCTTGGAGGGGACTAGCGGCGAGACCCAGTACTTC	CASSLEGTSGETQYF
few	TRBD1	TRBJ1-1	TRBV7-9	TGTGCCAGCAGCTTGAAGACAGGGTACGCTTTCTTT	CASSLKTGYAFF
-	TRBD2	TRBJ2-7	TRBV7-2	TGTGCCAGCAGCTTAGAGGTGACTAGCTTCAACGAGCAGTACTTC	CASSLEVTSFNEQYF
-	TRBD1	TRBJ1-4	TRBV10-3	TGTGCCATCAGTGGAGGACAGGGCAATGAAAAACTGTTTTTT	CAISGGQGNEKLFF
-	-	TRBJ2-7	TRBV18	TGTGCCAGCTCACCAGGTGAGCCCGAGCAGTACTTC	CASSPGEPEQYF
-	-	TRBJ2-5	TRBV6-1	TGTGCCAGAAGGGGCAGGGGTAGGGGGTTAGAGACCCAGTACTTC	CARRGRGRGLETQYF
-	-	TRBJ1-1	TRBV9	TGTGCCAGCAGCGCCATCGGGGGCACTGAAGCTTTCTTT	CASSAIGGTEAFF
-	TRBD1	TRBJ2-7	TRBV27	TGTGCCAGCAGTCCGGACAGGGTAGTTTTTAAGGGGGTCTACGAGCAGTACTTC	CASSPDRVVFKGVYEQYF
-	-	TRBJ1-5	TRBV6-1	TGTGCCAGCAGTGACCCCCTAGACAGAAATCAGCCCCAGCATTTT	CASSDPLDRNQPQHF
-	-	TRBJ1-1	TRBV11-2	TGTGCCAGCAGCTTACAGAAGAACACTGAAGCTTTCTTT	CASSLQKNTEAFF
-	TRBD2	TRBJ2-5	TRBV27	TGTGCCAGAGCGGGAGCGCAGGTAGGGACCCAGTACTTC	CARAGAQVGTQYF
-	-	TRBJ2-7	TRBV28	TGTGCCAGCAAACTCGGGACAACCTACGAGCAGTACTTC	CASKLGTTYEQYF
-	-	TRBJ1-4	TRBV9	TGTGCCAGCAGCGTCCAGGGGCAGAAGGGTGAAAAACTGTTTTTT	CASSVQGQKGEKLFF
-	-	TRBJ1-3	TRBV15	TGTGCCACCAGCAGAGATAGTCGGACGGGGGCTGGAAACACCATATATTTT	CATSRDSRTGAGNTIYF
-	TRBD1	TRBJ2-7	TRBV29-1	TGCAGCGTTGCCCGGACAGGGTCTTCCTCCGAGCAGTACTTC	CSVARTGSSSEQYF
-	TRBD2	TRBJ2-3	TRBV9	TGTGCCAGCAGCCACCCTCAGCGGGACCCCTCAACTAGCACAGATACGCAGTATTTT	CASSHPQRDPSTSTDTQYF
-	-	TRBJ1-2	TRBV6-5	TGTGCCAGCAGTTGGGCGAGAGGGGCCCAGGGGTATGGCTACACCTTC	CASSWARGAQGYGYTF
-	TRBD1	TRBJ2-2	TRBV2	TGTGCCAGCAGGCGCCTGGGACAGGAGAACACCGGGGAGCTGTTTTTT	CASRRLGQENTGELFF
-	TRBD1	TRBJ1-3	TRBV2	TGTGCCAGCAGTGACCGGGACAGGGGTAGAGGCACCATATATTTT	CASSDRDRGRGTIYF
-	-	TRBJ2-3	TRBV6-1	TGTGCCAGCAGTGACTTAAGGCGAGCGGACACAGATACGCAGTATTTT	CASSDLRRADTDTQYF
-	-	TRBJ1-1	TRBV5-1	TGCGCCAGCAGCTTGGGCCTGTCGACTTCTAACACTGAAGCTTTCTTT	CASSLGLSTSNTEAFF
-	TRBD1	TRBJ2-3	TRBV6-1	TGTGCCAGCAGTTTTCTGACAGGGAGCACAGATACGCAGTATTTT	CASSFLTGSTDTQYF
-	TRBD1	TRBJ2-2	TRBV5-6	TGTGCCAGCAGTCTAGACAGGGTAAACACCGGGGAGCTGTTTTTT	CASSLDRVNTGELFF
-	TRBD1	TRBJ1-1	TRBV6-6	TGTGCCAGCAGTTACCGGGACAGCCCGAAAGGAGCTTTCTTT	CASSYRDSPKGAFF
-	TRBD1	TRBJ1-2	TRBV7-9	TGTGCCAGCAGCTTATGGATGGGACAGGGGTCAACCGGCTATGGCTACACCTTC	CASSLWMGQGSTGYGYTF
-	TRBD1	TRBJ1-2	TRBV10-3	TGTGCCATCAGTGACCCGGGACAGAACTATGGCTACACCTTC	CAISDPGQNYGYTF
few	TRBD1	TRBJ1-1	TRBV30	TGTGCCTGGAGTGCGGACAGGGGGCACACTGAAGCTTTCTTT	CAWSADRGHTEAFF
-	-	TRBJ2-3	TRBV7-6	TGTGCCAGCAGCCTCGGGACTGCAGATACGCAGTATTTT	CASSLGTADTQYF
-	TRBD2	TRBJ2-5	TRBV9	TGTGCCAGCAGCGTAGCTAGGGCTAGCGGAGGGGAGACCCAGTACTTC	CASSVARASGGETQYF
-	-	TRBJ2-5	TRBV6-1	TGTGCCAGCAGTGAATCCTATCGCCAGGCGGGAACTACACAAGAGACCCAGTACTTC	CASSESYRQAGTTQETQYF
-	-	TRBJ1-4	TRBV27	TGTGCCAGCAGTTTTATTGGAGGGGAGAGGGAAAAACTGTTTTTT	CASSFIGGEREKLFF
-	-	TRBJ1-1	TRBV5-5	TGTGCCAGCAGCTTGCGGGCAGGGTGGAACACTGAAGCTTTCTTT	CASSLRAGWNTEAFF
-	-	TRBJ1-4	TRBV18	TGTGCCAGCTCACCCGGAGACAGTGAAAAACTGTTTTTT	CASSPGDSEKLFF
-	TRBD1	TRBJ1-2	TRBV30	TGTGCCTGGCCTAGACAGGGGCATGGCTACACCTTC	CAWPRQGHGYTF
-	TRBD1	TRBJ2-3	TRBV19	TGTGCCAGTAGTATAGGACAGGGGATCGCAGATACGCAGTATTTT	CASSIGQGIADTQYF
once	TRBD1	TRBJ1-2	TRBV28	TGTGCCAGCAGTTGGCCTTGGTCAAGGACAGGGGGTGGCTACACCTTC	CASSWPWSRTGGGYTF
-	TRBD1	TRBJ1-4	TRBV6-6	TGTGCCAGCAGTGACAGGGCAACTAATGAAAAACTGTTTTTT	CASSDRATNEKLFF
-	-	TRBJ2-1	TRBV6-5	TGTGCCAGCAGTTATAGGTCCGCGGGTGAGCAGTTCTTC	CASSYRSAGEQFF